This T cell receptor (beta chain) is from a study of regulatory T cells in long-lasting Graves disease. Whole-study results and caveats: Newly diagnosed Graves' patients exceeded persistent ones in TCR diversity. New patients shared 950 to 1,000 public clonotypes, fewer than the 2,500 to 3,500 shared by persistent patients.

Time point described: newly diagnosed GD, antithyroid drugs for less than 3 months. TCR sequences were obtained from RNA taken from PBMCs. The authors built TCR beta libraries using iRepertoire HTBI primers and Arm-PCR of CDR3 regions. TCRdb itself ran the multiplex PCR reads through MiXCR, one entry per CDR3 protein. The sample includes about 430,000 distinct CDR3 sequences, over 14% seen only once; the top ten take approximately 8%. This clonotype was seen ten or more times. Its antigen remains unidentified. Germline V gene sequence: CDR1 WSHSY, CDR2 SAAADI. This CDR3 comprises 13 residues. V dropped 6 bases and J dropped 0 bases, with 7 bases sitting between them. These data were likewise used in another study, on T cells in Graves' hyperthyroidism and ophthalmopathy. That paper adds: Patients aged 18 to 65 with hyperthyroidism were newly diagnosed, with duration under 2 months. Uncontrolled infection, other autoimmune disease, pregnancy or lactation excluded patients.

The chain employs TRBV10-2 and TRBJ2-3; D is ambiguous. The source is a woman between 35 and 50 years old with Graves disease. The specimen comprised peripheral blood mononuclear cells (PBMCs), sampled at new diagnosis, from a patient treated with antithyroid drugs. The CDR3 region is CASRGISTDTQYF. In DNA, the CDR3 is TGCGCCAGCAGAGGTATTAGCACAGATACGCAGTATTTT.